This T cell receptor beta chain was identified in a study of blood T cell repertoires in COVID-19. The overall study: Collection of acute and convalescent COVID-19 samples took place in the United States, Italy and Spain. In each case, the material was cDNA or gDNA derived from T cells, B-cell-depleted T cells, or PBMCs.

The germline V gene has CDR1 KGHSH and CDR2 LQKENI. This CDR3 is built from 15 residues. V lost 3 bases, J lost 6 bases, and 15 bases lay in between. In the original workflow: By means of reference gene primer amplification, nucleated cell counts were estimated. Sequencing used immunoSEQ multiplex PCR; TCRdb keeps in-frame clones, though not all of them. V and J calls and clone size are copied from that table; D and trimming were computed from the DNA. This table holds roughly 160,000 clones, around four fifths found once. The specimen was peripheral blood. The clonotype originates from a woman aged 70-85 years who had recovered from COVID-19. The chain links TRBV18 to TRBJ1-5, with D hard to call. CDR3 region: CASSPYSGPIQPQHF. The CDR3 DNA sequence: TGTGCCAGCTCACCCTACAGCGGCCCCATTCAGCCCCAGCATTTT.